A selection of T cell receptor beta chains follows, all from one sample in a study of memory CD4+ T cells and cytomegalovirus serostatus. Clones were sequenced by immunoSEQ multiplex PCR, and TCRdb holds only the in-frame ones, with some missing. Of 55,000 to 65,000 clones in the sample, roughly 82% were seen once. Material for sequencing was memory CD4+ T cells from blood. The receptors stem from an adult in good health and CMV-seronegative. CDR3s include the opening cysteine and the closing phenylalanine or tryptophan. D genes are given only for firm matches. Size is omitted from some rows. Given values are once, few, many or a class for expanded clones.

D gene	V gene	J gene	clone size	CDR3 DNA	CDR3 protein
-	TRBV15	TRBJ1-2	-	TGTGCCACCAGCATGTTCCCCCCGCGGTCTGTGGGCACCTTC	CATSMFPPRSVGTF
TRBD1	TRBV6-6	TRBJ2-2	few	TGTGCCAGCAGCATACAGGGGGCGGACACCGGGGAGCTGTTTTTT	CASSIQGADTGELFF
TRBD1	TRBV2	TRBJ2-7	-	TGTGCCAGACGTTCCCGGGACAGCTCCTACGAGCAGTACTTC	CARRSRDSSYEQYF
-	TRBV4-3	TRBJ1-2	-	TGCGCCAGCAGCCGATCGGTCAAAGCTAACTATGGCTACACCTTC	CASSRSVKANYGYTF
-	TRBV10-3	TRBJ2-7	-	TGTGCCATCAGCGAGACAGCCTACGAGCAGTACTTC	CAISETAYEQYF
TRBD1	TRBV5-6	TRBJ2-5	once	TGTGCCAGCAGCTCGGGGTGGACAGGGCGAGGAGAGACCCAGTACTTC	CASSSGWTGRGETQYF
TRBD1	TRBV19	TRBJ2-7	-	TGTGCCAGTAGTTACCCGGGACAGAAGACCTACGAGCAGTACTTC	CASSYPGQKTYEQYF
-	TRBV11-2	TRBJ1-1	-	TGTGCCAGCAGCTTAGAGGCAGGCCGGTCAGACACTGAAGCTTTCTTT	CASSLEAGRSDTEAFF
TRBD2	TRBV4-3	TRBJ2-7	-	TGCGCCAGCAGCCAAGAGGAGATGAGCGGGGGGCACTACGAGCAGTACTTC	CASSQEEMSGGHYEQYF
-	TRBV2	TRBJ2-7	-	TGTGCCAGCAGCCCAGCTTCCACCTACGAGCAGTACTTC	CASSPASTYEQYF
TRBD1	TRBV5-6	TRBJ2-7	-	TGTGCCAGCAGCCGTCCACAGGGGGCCACCTACGAGCAGTACTTC	CASSRPQGATYEQYF
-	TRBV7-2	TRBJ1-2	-	TGTGCCAGCAGCTCTCTCCGGACATCCCATGGCTACACCTTC	CASSSLRTSHGYTF
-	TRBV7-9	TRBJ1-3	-	TGTGCCAGCAGCAGGACCACCACCTCTGGAAACACCATATATTTT	CASSRTTTSGNTIYF
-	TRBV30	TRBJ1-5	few	TGTGCCTGGGGGACATTCAGCAATCAGCCCCAGCATTTT	CAWGTFSNQPQHF
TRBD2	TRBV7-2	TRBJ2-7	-	TGTGCCAGCAGCTTAGATGGACTAGCTCGTTACGAGCAGTACTTC	CASSLDGLARYEQYF
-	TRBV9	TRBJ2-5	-	TGTGCCAGCAGCCAGGGGCAGGCCCAAGAGACCCAGTACTTC	CASSQGQAQETQYF
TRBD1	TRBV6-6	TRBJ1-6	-	TGTGCCAGCAGTTACTCACAGGGGAGCGATTCACCCCTCCACTTT	CASSYSQGSDSPLHF
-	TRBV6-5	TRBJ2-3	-	TGTGCCAGCAGTTACGGCTCTAAATTCACAGATACGCAGTATTTT	CASSYGSKFTDTQYF
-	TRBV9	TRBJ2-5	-	TGTGCCAGCAGCGGCCCCAGGGAGACCCAGTACTTC	CASSGPRETQYF
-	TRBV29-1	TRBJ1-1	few	TGCAGCGGGTCGAGGCGAGGGAACACTGAAGCTTTCTTT	CSGSRRGNTEAFF
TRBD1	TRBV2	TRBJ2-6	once	TGTGCCAGCAGTGTGACAGGGGGACGATCTGGGGCCAACGTCCTGACTTTC	CASSVTGGRSGANVLTF
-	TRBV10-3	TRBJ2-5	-	TGTGCCATCAGTGAGAGGGGGGCCCAAGAGACCCAGTACTTC	CAISERGAQETQYF
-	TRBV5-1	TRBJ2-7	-	TGCGCCAGCAGCTCGGACAGAACTTACTACGAGCAGTACTTC	CASSSDRTYYEQYF
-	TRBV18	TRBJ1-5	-	TGTGCCAGCTCCCAAGATAGCAATCAGCCCCAGCATTTT	CASSQDSNQPQHF
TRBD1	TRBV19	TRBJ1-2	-	TGTGCCAGTAGTATCAGACAGGGGTATGGCTACACCTTC	CASSIRQGYGYTF
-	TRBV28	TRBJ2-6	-	TGTGCCAGCAGTCGCCGGGACCACCCTTTGTCTGGGGCCAACGTCCTGACTTTC	CASSRRDHPLSGANVLTF
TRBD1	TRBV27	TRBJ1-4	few	TGTGCCAGCGGACGGGGAGACAGGGTCCTTGCTGAAAAACTGTTTTTT	CASGRGDRVLAEKLFF
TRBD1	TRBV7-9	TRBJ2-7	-	TGTGCCAGCAGCTCTCGACAGGGCGACGAGCAGTACTTC	CASSSRQGDEQYF
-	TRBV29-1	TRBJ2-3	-	TGCAGCGTTGACGGTTCTCAGGGTAACACGCAGTATTTT	CSVDGSQGNTQYF
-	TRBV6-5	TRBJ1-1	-	TGTGCCAGCAGTCGGGGGGAAAGGAGAAACACTGAAGCTTTCTTT	CASSRGERRNTEAFF
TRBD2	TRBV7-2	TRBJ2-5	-	TGTGCCAGCAGCTTTGGCGGGGGGGCGGGTGAGACCCAGTACTTC	CASSFGGGAGETQYF
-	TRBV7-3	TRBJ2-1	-	TGTGCCAGCAGCCCCCGCGCCAGTCTCAATGAGCAGTTCTTC	CASSPRASLNEQFF
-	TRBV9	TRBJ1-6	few	TGTGCCAGCAGCGTAGGGGCAGGGGATTCACCCCTCCACTTT	CASSVGAGDSPLHF
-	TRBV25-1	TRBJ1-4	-	TGTGCCAGCCAAGGGAGGTCTAATGAAAAACTGTTTTTT	CASQGRSNEKLFF
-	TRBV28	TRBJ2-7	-	TGTGCCAGCAGGGGAGGGGGCGGGATCTACTCCTACGAGCAGTACTTC	CASRGGGGIYSYEQYF
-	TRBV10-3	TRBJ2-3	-	TGTGCCATCGCTGGCGGGCCTACGGATACGCAGTATTTT	CAIAGGPTDTQYF
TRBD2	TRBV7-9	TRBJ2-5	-	TGTGCCAGCAGCTTAGCCTCTCGGTTAGCGGGGGGCCAAGAGACCCAGTACTTC	CASSLASRLAGGQETQYF
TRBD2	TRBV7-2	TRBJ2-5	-	TGTGCCAGCCGCCGGACTAGCGGGGGGGAAGAGACCCAGTACTTC	CASRRTSGGEETQYF
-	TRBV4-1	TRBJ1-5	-	TGCGCCAGCAGTCCCGGAGGGGGCAATCAGCCCCAGCATTTT	CASSPGGGNQPQHF
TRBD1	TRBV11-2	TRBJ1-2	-	TGTGCCAGCAGCCCGGGCCAGGGGGCGAACTATGGCTACACCTTC	CASSPGQGANYGYTF
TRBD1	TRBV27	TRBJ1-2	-	TGTGCCAGCAGTCTAATGGGACAGGGAGGCTATGGCTACACCTTC	CASSLMGQGGYGYTF
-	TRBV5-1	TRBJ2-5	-	TGCGCCAGCAGCACCGGACAGATCCAAGAGACCCAGTACTTC	CASSTGQIQETQYF
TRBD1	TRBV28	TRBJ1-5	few	TGTGCCAGCAGTTTCGGACAGGGCAATCAGCCCCAGCATTTT	CASSFGQGNQPQHF
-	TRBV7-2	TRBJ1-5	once	TGTGCCAGCAGCTTAAATAGGGGGATGGGGCAGCCCCAGCATTTT	CASSLNRGMGQPQHF
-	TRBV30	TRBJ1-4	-	TGTGCCTGGAGAGGGACCCTCCGTCTGGGCGGAGGCAATGAAAAACTGTTTTTT	CAWRGTLRLGGGNEKLFF